The 23 T cell receptor beta chains reported below all come from one sample, sequenced in a study of PD-L1 blockade in urothelial cancer. Time point given: peripheral blood 6 weeks after treatment start. Libraries were prepared by immunoSEQ multiplex PCR; TCRdb keeps only in-frame clonotypes and omits some of them. The data hold tens of thousands of clones, with approximately 85% observed a single time. This material consisted of PBMCs, taken around atezolizumab (anti-PD-L1) treatment. Every receptor here comes from a man aged 50-60 years with urothelial cancer.

This clone was observed once. This chain's CDR3 is CASGLGTGVTYEQYF. The DNA for the CDR3 is TGTGCTAGTGGTTTGGGGACGGGGGTTACCTACGAGCAGTACTTC. The gene calls are TRBV12-5 and TRBJ2-7; a possible D gene is TRBD2 (6 bases). Germline V CDR1 and CDR2: LGHNT, FRNRAP. The CDR3 loop spans 15 amino acids. With 1 base removed from V and 2 bases from J, the gap between germline ends came to 12 bases.

J is TRBJ1-5 and V is TRBV9; D possibly corresponds to TRBD1 (6 bases). The CDR3 loop spans 15 amino acids. CDR1 is SGDLS and CDR2 is YYNGEE in the germline V gene. V dropped 5 bases and J dropped 2 bases, with 14 bases sitting between them. This chain's CDR3 is CASSEQGTGNQPQHF. CDR3 in DNA: TGTGCCAGCAGTGAACAGGGTACAGGCAATCAGCCCCAGCATTTT.

The chain joins TRBV29-1 to TRBJ2-5, with TRBD2 matching 11 bases. Germline values: CDR1 SQVTM, CDR2 ANQGSEA. The CDR3 loop spans 15 amino acids. J was trimmed by 3 bases and V by 3 bases; bases with no gene match: 6. The CDR3 nucleotides read TGCAGCGTTGATCGGTTAGCGGGAGGGAAAGAGACCCAGTACTTC. This encodes CSVDRLAGGKETQYF.

V gene TRBV5-1 combines with J gene TRBJ2-1; 7 bases are a match to TRBD2. With V trimmed by 0 bases and J by 8 bases, 11 bases remained unmatched. Germline CDR1 and CDR2: SGHRS and YFSETQ. The CDR3 is 16 residues long. CDR3 DNA sequence: TGCGCCAGCAGCTTGGTAACGGGAGGAGTCGGCGATGAGCAGTTCTTC. Translation gives CASSLVTGGVGDEQFF.

The V and J genes are TRBV25-1 and TRBJ2-7; tentatively, D is TRBD2 (5 bases). The V end lost 3 bases, the J end lost 3 bases, and 9 bases lay between the germline ends. CDR1 is MGHDK, CDR2 SYGVNS, per germline. The CDR3 has 13 residues. The CDR3 DNA reads TGTGCCAGCAGTGAGAGGGTCGGCTACGAGCAGTACTTC. Translated: CASSERVGYEQYF.

This chain joins TRBV11-3 and TRBJ2-4, with 11 bases identical to TRBD2. The trim removed 5 bases at V and 8 bases at J, leaving 11 bases unmatched. Germline-derived CDR1 and CDR2 are SGHNT and YENEEA. This CDR3 is built from 16 residues. DNA for the CDR3: TGTGCCAGCAGCCCGGGACTAGCGGAGGACTTCGACATTCAGTACTTC. It yields the protein CASSPGLAEDFDIQYF.

The CDR3 DNA sequence: TGCGCCAGCAGCCAAGATTGGTCGACGGGCCAAGAGACCCAGTACTTC. Translation: CASSQDWSTGQETQYF. The chain has TRBV4-3 and TRBJ2-5, with D unresolved. CDR1 LGHNA and CDR2 YSLEER come from the germline V gene. V was cut by 0 bases and J by 1 base, with 12 bases left in between. The length of the CDR3 is 16 residues.

The V gene is TRBV19, the J gene TRBJ1-1, with 9 nucleotides matching TRBD1. Germline-derived CDR1 and CDR2 are LNHDA and SQIVND (reference sequence). This CDR3 spans 15 amino acids. The V segment lost 3 bases and the J segment 0 bases; nucleotides outside the gene matches: 2. In nucleotides, the CDR3 is TGTGCCAGTAGTATGTGGGACAGGGTGAACACTGAAGCTTTCTTT. This encodes CASSMWDRVNTEAFF. Variable domain in full (rest from reference TRBV19 and TRBJ1-1): DGGITQSPKYLFRKEGQNVTLSCEQNLNHDAMYWYRQDPGQGLRLIYYSQIVNDFQKGDIAEGYSVSREKKESFPLTVTSAQKNPTAFYLCASSMWDRVNTEAFFGQGTRLTVV.

V is TRBV19 and J is TRBJ2-7, with 9 bases that match TRBD1. CDR1 and CDR2 from the germline V gene are LNHDA and SQIVND (reference sequence). CDR3 length: 13 amino acids. The trim removed 6 bases at V and 6 bases at J, leaving 6 bases unmatched. This CDR3 is CASRGQGVVEQYF. The DNA of the CDR3 is TGTGCCAGTAGGGGACAGGGAGTTGTCGAGCAGTACTTC.

The rearrangement joins TRBV4-3 to TRBJ1-6; TRBD1 matches 7 bases. In germline, CDR1 is LGHNA, CDR2 YSLEER. The CDR3 contains 17 residues. J lost 8 bases, V lost 4 bases, and 14 bases had no gene match. The CDR3 nucleotides are TGCGCCAGCAGCCCCGCGGTCCGGGGACAGCCGCATTCACCCCTCCACTTT. This codes for CASSPAVRGQPHSPLHF.

This clone was seen once. J is TRBJ1-6 and V is TRBV5-6; TRBD1 matches 8 bases. The CDR3 length is 16 residues. The V and J ends lost 1 base and 7 bases, in that order; junction bases with no gene match: 7. CDR1 is SGHDT and CDR2 is YYEEEE in the germline V gene. CDR3 protein: CASSLYRQGKNSPLHF. The CDR3 coding sequence is TGTGCCAGCAGCTTGTACCGACAGGGGAAAAATTCACCCCTCCACTTT.

The V and J genes are TRBV30 and TRBJ1-5; 8 bases are a match to TRBD1. V lost 0 bases to trimming and J lost 2 bases; unmatched junction nucleotides: 6. This CDR3 has 16 residues. The germline V gene encodes CDR1 GTSNPN and CDR2 SVGIG (reference sequence). This CDR3 is CAWSVQGVSGNQPQHF. The CDR3 DNA reads as TGTGCCTGGAGTGTACAGGGGGTTTCGGGCAATCAGCCCCAGCATTTT.

CDR3 in DNA: TGCGCCAGCAGCTTGGAATTAGCCTCCTACAATGAGCAGTTCTTC. It encodes CASSLELASYNEQFF. The V and J genes are TRBV5-1 and TRBJ2-1; D gene uncertain. CDR3 length: 15 amino acids. With 0 bases removed from V and 0 bases from J, the gap between germline ends came to 7 bases. CDR1 is SGHRS and CDR2 is YFSETQ in the germline V gene.

V usage is TRBV7-9 and J usage is TRBJ1-5, with unresolved D. V gave up 5 bases and J gave up 0 bases, with 8 bases separating them. The CDR3 loop spans 14 amino acids. Germline V gene data show CDR1 as SEHNR and CDR2 as FQNEAQ (reference sequence). The CDR3 sequence is CASSHTNSNQPQHF. CDR3 DNA: TGTGCCAGCAGCCACACGAATAGCAATCAGCCCCAGCATTTT.

This rearrangement joins TRBV5-6 to TRBJ2-1; 9 bases match TRBD2. Germline V gene data show CDR1 as SGHDT and CDR2 as YYEEEE. Trimming cost V 4 bases and J 1 base; bases outside gene matches: 6. This CDR3 comprises 16 residues. CDR3 nucleotide sequence: TGTGCCAGCAGCCCTACAGCGGGGGGATCCTACAATGAGCAGTTCTTC. Residues: CASSPTAGGSYNEQFF.

The chain uses TRBV4-1 and TRBJ2-7; 9 bases are shared with TRBD1. The CDR3 sequence is 15 residues long. Trimming at V came to 4 bases and at J to 2 bases, leaving 6 bases not matched to a gene. Germline-derived CDR1 and CDR2 are MGHRA and YSYEKL. The CDR3 reads CASSPYDRGAYEQYF. CDR3 in DNA: TGCGCCAGCAGCCCGTACGACAGGGGGGCCTACGAGCAGTACTTC.

This chain connects TRBV10-3 to TRBJ2-2; TRBD2 matches 13 bases. The CDR3 length is 15 residues. Trimming at V came to 7 bases and at J to 5 bases, leaving 4 bases not matched to a gene. From germline, CDR1 is ENHRY and CDR2 SYGVKD. The CDR3: CAINSGLAGTGELFF. CDR3 coding DNA: TGTGCCATCAACTCGGGACTAGCGGGAACCGGGGAGCTGTTTTTT.

This clone has just one count. This chain links TRBV28 with TRBJ1-4; possibly TRBD1 for D (6 bases). The germline V and J ends were trimmed by 3 bases and 4 bases, with 18 bases remaining between them. Germline V gene sequence: CDR1 MDHEN, CDR2 SYDVKM. The CDR3 covers 17 residues. The CDR3 nucleotides are TGTGCCAGCAGTTTCCTTGCCGGGGGGGCGGATAATGAAAAACTGTTTTTT. Translated: CASSFLAGGADNEKLFF. Complete variable domain (other parts from reference TRBV28 and TRBJ1-4): DVKVTQSSRYLVKRTGEKVFLECVQDMDHENMFWYRQDPGLGLRLIYFSYDVKMKEKGDIPEGYSVSREKKERFSLILESASTNQTSMYLCASSFLAGGADNEKLFFGSGTQLSVL.

The rearrangement joins TRBV6-6 to TRBJ1-5; 8 nucleotides match TRBD1. The length of the CDR3 is 15 residues. Unmatched junction bases numbered 1, after V lost 2 bases and J lost 1 base. The V gene's germline CDR1 is MNHNY and CDR2 SVGAGI (reference sequence). CDR3 bases: TGTGCCAGCAGTTACACAGGGGGGAGCAATCAGCCCCAGCATTTT. Its protein product is CASSYTGGSNQPQHF.

This rearrangement joins TRBV29-1 to TRBJ1-1; 7 bases match TRBD1. Germline V gene data show CDR1 as SQVTM and CDR2 as ANQGSEA. V gave up 6 bases and J gave up 10 bases; unmatched junction bases: 14. The CDR3 spans 13 residues. The chain's CDR3 is CSVAQHRGDAAFF. CDR3 coding DNA: TGCAGCGTGGCCCAACACAGGGGTGATGCAGCTTTCTTT.

Only a few counts were recorded for this clone. The V gene is TRBV6-4, the J gene TRBJ2-3; D ambiguous. Germline V gives CDR1 MRHNA, CDR2 SNTAGT. The CDR3 is 18 residues long. V was clipped by 8 bases and J by 0 bases, with 24 bases between them. The CDR3 coding sequence is TGTGCCAGCCGCTTGGTGAAGATGCGGAACCCTAGCACAGATACGCAGTATTTT. It specifies CASRLVKMRNPSTDTQYF.

This clone was seen a few times. This chain joins TRBV7-6 and TRBJ2-1, with 8 bases fitting TRBD2. The length of the CDR3 is 15 residues. J gave up 2 bases and V 1 base, and 1 base lay outside the gene matches. Per the germline V gene, CDR1 is SGHVS and CDR2 is FNYEAQ. This CDR3 reads CASSLDSGTYNEQFF. In DNA form, the CDR3 reads TGTGCCAGCAGCTTAGATAGCGGGACCTACAATGAGCAGTTCTTC.

J is TRBJ2-2 and V is TRBV27; perhaps TRBD1 as D (6 bases). This CDR3 has 16 residues. Germline V gene sequence: CDR1 MNHEY, CDR2 SMNVEV (reference sequence). V lost 4 bases to trimming and J lost 6 bases, with 18 bases between them. CDR3 coding DNA: TGTGCCAGCAGTTCAACTCGAACAGGGTCGGCCGGGGAGCTGTTTTTT. Protein: CASSSTRTGSAGELFF.